The 21 T cell receptor beta chains presented below share a single source sample, sequenced in a study of blood T cell repertoires in COVID-19. TCRdb's table, derived via immunoSEQ multiplex PCR, lists solely in-frame clones and lacks some. The sample has roughly 170,000 clones; 86% are singletons. Sequencing was performed on peripheral blood. These receptors all come from a man aged 70 or older with active or convalescent COVID-19.

This rearrangement joins TRBV4-3 to TRBJ1-1; 7 bases map to TRBD1. Unmatched junction bases numbered 6, after V lost 4 bases and J lost 1 base. This CDR3 contains 15 residues. The V gene's germline CDR1 is LGHNA and CDR2 YSLEER. The CDR3 is CASSLRTGTNTEAFF. For the CDR3, the DNA is TGCGCCAGCAGCCTCCGGACAGGAACGAACACTGAAGCTTTCTTT.

This clone was observed a few times. This chain joins TRBV18 and TRBJ2-3; D is unresolved. The CDR3 runs 16 residues. Germline V CDR1 and CDR2: KGHSH, LQKENI. The V and J ends lost 8 bases and 4 bases respectively, with 22 bases between them. The CDR3 loop is CASRSLGRPPSDTQYF. For the CDR3, the DNA is TGTGCCAGCCGAAGCCTGGGCAGGCCGCCCTCAGATACGCAGTATTTT.

In DNA, the CDR3 is TGTGCCAGCAGGGTTGGGGGCGCAGTTAACACCTTC. This translates into CASRVGGAVNTF. The chain carries TRBV28 and TRBJ1-2; TRBD1 is a possible D gene (6 bases). The V end lost 6 bases, the J end lost 12 bases, and 17 bases lay between the germline ends. From germline, CDR1 is MDHEN and CDR2 SYDVKM. The CDR3 is 12 residues long.

The chain has TRBV19 and TRBJ2-2, with TRBD1 as a possible D gene (5 bases). The V end lost 1 base, the J end lost 5 bases, and 14 bases lay between the germline ends. Germline loops: CDR1 LNHDA, CDR2 SQIVND (reference sequence). The CDR3 covers 16 residues. As DNA, the CDR3 is TGTGCCAGTAGTATAGGGGGCAGGATCGGAACCGGGGAGCTGTTTTTT. Protein product: CASSIGGRIGTGELFF.

The chain joins TRBV19 to TRBJ1-5; 12 nucleotides agree with TRBD1. CDR1 is LNHDA and CDR2 is SQIVND in the germline V gene (reference sequence). CDR3 length: 16 residues. V was clipped by 6 bases and J by 3 bases; unmatched bases: 6. The CDR3 coding sequence is TGTGCCAGTAGACTCGGGACAGGGGGCTCCAATCAGCCCCAGCATTTT. Its protein product is CASRLGTGGSNQPQHF.

V is TRBV27 and J is TRBJ1-3; 7 bases line up with TRBD1. With V trimmed by 5 bases and J by 4 bases, 11 bases remained unmatched. Per the germline V gene, CDR1 is MNHEY and CDR2 is SMNVEV (reference sequence). This CDR3 contains 16 residues. The CDR3 nucleotides read TGTGCCAGCAGTCCTCACCCGACAGGGTCCGGAAACACCATATATTTT. Its protein product is CASSPHPTGSGNTIYF.

The chain recombines TRBV5-1 with TRBJ2-7; D is unresolved. Germline CDR1 is SGHRS and CDR2 is YFSETQ. The CDR3 loop spans 12 amino acids. Trimming removed 0 bases from V and 4 bases from J, with 5 bases in between. The CDR3 is CASSLEAYEQYF. The CDR3 DNA follows: TGCGCCAGCAGCTTGGAAGCTTACGAGCAGTACTTC.

CDR3 nucleotides: TGTGCCAGCAGCTTAACCTCGGCTGGGGCGGGCACAGATACGCAGTATTTT. Its protein is CASSLTSAGAGTDTQYF. This sequence joins TRBV11-2 and TRBJ2-3; the D gene is possibly TRBD1 (5 bases). Per the germline V gene, CDR1 is SGHAT and CDR2 is FQNNGV. The CDR3 totals 17 residues. Trimming left V 2 bases short and J 1 base short, with 16 bases between.

Concerning this clone itself: One end of the junction varies from germline; a read error may be responsible. This sample also contains other DNA sequences that code for the same CDR3. The genes are TRBV20-1 and TRBJ1-2; perhaps TRBD1 as D (6 bases). Germline CDR1 and CDR2: DFQATT and SNEGSKA (reference sequence). This CDR3 contains 10 residues. The CDR3 here is CSTGNYGYTF. CDR3 DNA: TGTAGCACAGGGAACTATGGCTACACCTTC.

The chain employs TRBV7-2 and TRBJ2-1; D is possibly TRBD1 (5 bases). CDR1 is SGHTA and CDR2 is FQGNSA in the germline V gene. The V end lost 5 bases, the J end lost 11 bases, and 13 bases lay between the germline ends. The CDR3 has 12 amino acids. CDR3 sequence: CASSPGPSQQFF. The CDR3 coding sequence is TGTGCCAGCAGCCCAGGGCCTTCCCAGCAGTTCTTC.

This clone came up once. Other DNA sequences in the same sample also yield this CDR3. J is TRBJ2-7 and V is TRBV7-2; 10 bases are a match to TRBD1. From germline, CDR1 is SGHTA and CDR2 FQGNSA. The ends lost 6 bases at V and 0 bases at J; junction bases unmatched: 8. CDR3 length: 16 residues. CDR3 amino acids: CASSSPGQGFSYEQYF. In DNA, the CDR3 is TGTGCCAGCAGTTCGCCGGGACAGGGGTTCTCCTACGAGCAGTACTTC.

This clone has more than one count but fewer than ten. This chain uses TRBV30 with TRBJ1-2; TRBD1 is a possible D gene (5 bases). Germline CDR1 is GTSNPN and CDR2 is SVGIG (reference sequence). The CDR3 is 14 residues long. The V and J ends lost 4 bases and 4 bases respectively, with 16 bases between them. Here the CDR3 reads CAWTYGGSGYGYTF. The CDR3 DNA reads as TGTGCCTGGACTTATGGGGGGTCCGGCTATGGCTACACCTTC.

This clone was seen only a few times. The chain uses TRBV19 and TRBJ1-1, with TRBD1 as a possible D gene (6 bases). The germline V gene has CDR1 LNHDA and CDR2 SQIVND (reference sequence). CDR3 length: 17 amino acids. Trimming stripped 4 bases from V and 1 base from J, with 19 bases between. CDR3 sequence: CASSNNRVPFGNTEAFF. As DNA, the CDR3 is TGTGCCAGTAGTAACAACAGGGTTCCCTTTGGGAACACTGAAGCTTTCTTT. Variable domain in full (rest from reference TRBV19 and TRBJ1-1): DGGITQSPKYLFRKEGQNVTLSCEQNLNHDAMYWYRQDPGQGLRLIYYSQIVNDFQKGDIAEGYSVSREKKESFPLTVTSAQKNPTAFYLCASSNNRVPFGNTEAFFGQGTRLTVV.

The chain recombines TRBV7-9 with TRBJ1-6; the D gene is possibly TRBD1 (6 bases). The CDR3 is 14 residues long. V gave up 2 bases and J gave up 10 bases, with 12 bases separating them. Germline V gives CDR1 SEHNR, CDR2 FQNEAQ (reference sequence). CDR3 coding DNA: TGTGCCAGCAGCTTATACAGGGAAGGATCACCCCTCCACTTT. It translates to CASSLYREGSPLHF.

This chain links TRBV7-2 with TRBJ2-5, with D unresolved. CDR3 length: 14 amino acids. Germline V gene data show CDR1 as SGHTA and CDR2 as FQGNSA. V was pared by 5 bases and J by 4 bases, with 14 bases between. This CDR3 is CASSPDSLRETQYF. CDR3 bases: TGTGCCAGCAGCCCCGATAGCCTCCGAGAGACCCAGTACTTC.

V and J are TRBV6-5 and TRBJ1-4; no reliable D call. CDR1 and CDR2 (germline): MNHEY, SVGAGI. The CDR3 spans 14 residues. V was trimmed by 3 bases and J by 11 bases, leaving 16 bases between them. DNA for the CDR3: TGTGCCAGCAGTTATGAAGGGAAACGGGAGAAACTGTTTTTT. It yields the protein CASSYEGKREKLFF.

The chain uses TRBV7-9 and TRBJ1-2; no reliable D call. Looked up from germline, CDR1 is SEHNR and CDR2 is FQNEAQ (reference sequence). This CDR3 spans 15 amino acids. Trimming removed 1 base from V and 4 bases from J, with 13 bases in between. Here the CDR3 reads CASSLGGQVVYGYTF. CDR3 nucleotide sequence: TGTGCCAGCAGCTTAGGAGGGCAGGTAGTCTATGGCTACACCTTC.

This chain connects TRBV5-1 to TRBJ2-1; 10 nucleotides agree with TRBD1. Germline V gives CDR1 SGHRS, CDR2 YFSETQ. Losses at the gene ends were 4 bases for V and 3 bases for J; bases not matched to a gene: 4. CDR3 size: 15 residues. The CDR3 bases are TGCGCCAGCAGCCCTGGGACAGGGGTCTACAATGAGCAGTTCTTC. Translation: CASSPGTGVYNEQFF.

The chain couples TRBV5-8 to TRBJ1-2; a weak D match, TRBD1 (6 bases). V was trimmed by 4 bases and J by 4 bases, leaving 8 bases between them. From germline, CDR1 is SGHTS and CDR2 YDEGEE. The CDR3 is 12 amino acids. The CDR3 loop is CASSRRGYGYTF. The CDR3 DNA is TGTGCCAGCAGCCGCAGGGGCTATGGCTACACCTTC.

The genes are TRBV6-5 and TRBJ1-1; 9 bases are shared with TRBD1. J was trimmed by 5 bases and V by 10 bases; bases with no gene match: 11. Germline CDR1 MNHEY, CDR2 SVGAGI. The CDR3 has 14 residues. Written as DNA, the CDR3 is TGTGCCACCCCAGCACAGGGGGCTGGAACTGAAGCTTTCTTT. It is translated as CATPAQGAGTEAFF.

In this sample, this clone turned up once. The V call is TRBV3-1 (or the pseudogene TRBV3-2), the J call TRBJ2-3, with 9 positions matching TRBD2. The trim removed 4 bases at V and 5 bases at J, leaving 13 bases unmatched. The CDR3 is 17 amino acids. Germline V CDR1 and CDR2: LGHDT, YNNKEL (reference sequence). The CDR3 loop reads CASSPPGGGALRDTQYF. The CDR3, as DNA: TGTGCCAGCAGCCCTCCTGGCGGGGGGGCCTTGAGAGATACGCAGTATTTT.